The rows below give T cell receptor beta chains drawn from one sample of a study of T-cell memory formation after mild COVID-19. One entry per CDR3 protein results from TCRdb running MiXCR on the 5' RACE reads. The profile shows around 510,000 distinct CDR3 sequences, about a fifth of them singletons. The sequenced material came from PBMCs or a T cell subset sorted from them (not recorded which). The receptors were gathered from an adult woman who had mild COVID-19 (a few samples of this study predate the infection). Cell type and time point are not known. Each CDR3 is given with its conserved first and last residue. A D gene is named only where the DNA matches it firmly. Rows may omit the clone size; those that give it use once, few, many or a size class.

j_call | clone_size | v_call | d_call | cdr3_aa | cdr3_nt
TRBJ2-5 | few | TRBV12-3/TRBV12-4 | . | CASSSRVTQETQYF | TGTGCCAGCAGTTCGAGGGTCACGCAAGAGACCCAGTACTTC
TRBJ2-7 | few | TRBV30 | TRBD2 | CAWSFSGAYEQYF | TGTGCCTGGAGTTTTAGCGGGGCCTACGAGCAGTACTTC
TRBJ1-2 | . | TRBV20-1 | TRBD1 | CSAGQGYGYTF | TGCAGTGCGGGACAGGGCTATGGCTACACCTTC
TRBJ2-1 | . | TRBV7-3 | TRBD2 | CASSVDGLAGSSYNEQFF | TGTGCCAGCAGCGTCGACGGCCTAGCGGGGAGCTCCTACAATGAGCAGTTCTTC
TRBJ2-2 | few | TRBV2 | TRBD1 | CASRADRGQGTGELFF | TGTGCCAGCAGAGCCGACAGGGGGCAGGGCACCGGGGAGCTGTTTTTT
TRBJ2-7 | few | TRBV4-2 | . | CASSQDNGRAQYF | TGTGCCAGCAGCCAAGATAACGGCCGGGCACAGTACTTC
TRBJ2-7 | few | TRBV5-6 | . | CASSLHRDVKAYEQYF | TGTGCCAGCAGCCTACACCGGGACGTCAAAGCCTACGAGCAGTACTTC
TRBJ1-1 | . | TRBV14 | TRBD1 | CASSQFFLDRVTAVEAFF | TGTGCCAGCAGCCAGTTTTTTTTGGACAGGGTAACGGCAGTTGAAGCTTTCTTT
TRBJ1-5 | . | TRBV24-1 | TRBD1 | CATSDLQGQRADGNQPQHF | TGTGCCACCAGTGATTTGCAGGGACAGAGGGCGGATGGCAATCAGCCCCAGCATTTT
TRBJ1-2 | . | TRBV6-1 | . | CASSDSLGLDYGYTF | TGTGCCAGCAGTGATTCTCTGGGATTGGACTATGGCTACACCTTC
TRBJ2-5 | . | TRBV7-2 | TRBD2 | CASSLASGRRETQYF | TGTGCCAGCAGCTTAGCTAGCGGGAGACGGGAGACCCAGTACTTC
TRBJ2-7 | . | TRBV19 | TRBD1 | CASSVKTGPYEQYF | TGTGCCAGTAGTGTCAAGACAGGGCCCTACGAGCAGTACTTC
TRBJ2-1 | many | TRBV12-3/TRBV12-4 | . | CASGRASSYNEQFF | TGTGCCAGCGGTAGGGCCAGCTCCTACAATGAGCAGTTCTTC
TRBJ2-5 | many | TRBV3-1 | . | CASSQQGRSQETQYF | TGTGCCAGCAGCCAACAGGGAAGATCCCAAGAGACCCAGTACTTC
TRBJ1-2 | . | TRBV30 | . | CAWSVRRGANYGYTF | TGTGCCTGGAGTGTACGCAGGGGAGCTAACTATGGCTACACCTTC
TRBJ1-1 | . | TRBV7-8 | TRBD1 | CASSWGGQAATEAFF | TGTGCCAGCAGCTGGGGGGGACAGGCGGCCACTGAAGCTTTCTTT
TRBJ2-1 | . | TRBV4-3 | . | CASSQTKLGEQFF | TGCGCCAGCAGCCAGACAAAACTCGGGGAGCAGTTCTTC
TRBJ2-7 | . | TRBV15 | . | CATSRGEYEQYF | TGTGCCACCAGCAGAGGTGAATACGAGCAGTACTTC
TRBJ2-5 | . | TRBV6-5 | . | CASSAAWETQYF | TGTGCCAGCAGTGCGGCGTGGGAGACCCAGTACTTC
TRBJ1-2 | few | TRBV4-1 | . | CASSPIGRGAAGYTF | TGCGCCAGCAGCCCGATAGGGAGGGGGGCGGCTGGCTACACCTTC
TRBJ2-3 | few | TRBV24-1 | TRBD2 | CATSDPRGGGADTQYF | TGTGCCACCAGTGACCCGAGGGGCGGGGGGGCAGATACGCAGTATTTT
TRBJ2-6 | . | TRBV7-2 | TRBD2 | CASSPRGGNSGANVLTF | TGTGCCAGCAGCCCCCGGGGGGGGAACTCTGGGGCCAACGTCCTGACTTTC
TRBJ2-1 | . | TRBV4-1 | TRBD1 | CASSLRQGDYNEQFF | TGCGCCAGCAGCCTACGACAGGGGGACTACAATGAGCAGTTCTTC
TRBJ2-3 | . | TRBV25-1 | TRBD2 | CASRGGTISTDTQYF | TGTGCCAGCAGGGGCGGGACTATAAGCACAGATACGCAGTATTTT
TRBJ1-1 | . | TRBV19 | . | CATSYRGVGGEAFF | TGTGCCACCTCATATAGGGGCGTGGGGGGTGAAGCTTTCTTT
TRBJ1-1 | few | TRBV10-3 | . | CAISRDIRNTEAFF | TGTGCCATCAGTAGGGACATCCGGAACACTGAAGCTTTCTTT
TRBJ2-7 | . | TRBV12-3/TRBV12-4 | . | CASSPPDGYEQYF | TGTGCCAGCAGTCCCCCGGACGGCTACGAGCAGTACTTC
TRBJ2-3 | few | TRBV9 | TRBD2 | CASSNTLLAGTTDTQYF | TGTGCCAGCAGCAACACACTACTAGCGGGGACCACAGATACGCAGTATTTT
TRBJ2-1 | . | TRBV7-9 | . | CASSLVVGETEQFF | TGTGCCAGCAGCTTAGTCGTGGGGGAGACTGAGCAGTTCTTC
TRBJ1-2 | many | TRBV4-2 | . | CASSQDSTNYGYTF | TGTGCCAGCAGCCAAGATTCAACAAACTATGGCTACACCTTC
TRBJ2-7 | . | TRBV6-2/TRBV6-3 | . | CASSNQQWTYEQYF | TGTGCCAGCAGTAACCAACAGTGGACCTACGAGCAGTACTTC
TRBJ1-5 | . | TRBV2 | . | CASSESWWPSSNQPQHF | TGTGCCAGCAGTGAATCTTGGTGGCCGTCGAGCAATCAGCCCCAGCATTTT
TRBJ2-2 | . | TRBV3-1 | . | CASSQGRLSGELFF | TGTGCCAGCAGCCAAGGCCGTTTATCCGGGGAGCTGTTTTTT
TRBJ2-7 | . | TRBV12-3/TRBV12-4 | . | CASSSGAAEQYF | TGTGCCAGCAGTTCCGGGGCCGCCGAGCAGTACTTC
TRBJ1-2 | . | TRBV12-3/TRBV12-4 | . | CASSLPPGHNGYTF | TGTGCCAGCAGTTTACCGCCGGGACACAATGGCTACACCTTC
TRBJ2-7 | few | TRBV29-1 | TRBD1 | CSVYGTGSYEQYF | TGCAGCGTCTACGGGACAGGGTCCTACGAGCAGTACTTC
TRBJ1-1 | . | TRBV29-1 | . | CSVEVEGKTEAFF | TGCAGCGTTGAAGTAGAAGGGAAAACTGAAGCTTTCTTT
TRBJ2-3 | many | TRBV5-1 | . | CASSFATDTQYF | TGTGCCAGCAGCTTTGCAACAGATACGCAGTATTTT
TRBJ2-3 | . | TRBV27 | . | CASSLSLTTTDTQYF | TGTGCCAGCAGTTTAAGTTTAACGACTACAGATACGCAGTATTTT
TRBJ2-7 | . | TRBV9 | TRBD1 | CASSPGTEPYEQYF | TGTGCCAGCAGCCCCGGGACAGAACCCTACGAGCAGTACTTC
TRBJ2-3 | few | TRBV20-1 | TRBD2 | CSARTLGLAGSGSTDTQYF | TGCAGTGCTAGAACACTCGGACTAGCGGGATCAGGAAGCACAGATACGCAGTATTTT
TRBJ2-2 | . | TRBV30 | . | CAFNPGQNTGELFF | TGTGCCTTTAATCCCGGCCAGAACACCGGGGAGCTGTTTTTT
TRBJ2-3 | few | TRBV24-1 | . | CATSDLPSVGTDTQYF | TGTGCCACCAGTGATTTGCCGTCGGTGGGGACAGATACGCAGTATTTT
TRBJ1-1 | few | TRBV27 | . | CASGPLGGGWANTEAFF | TGTGCCAGCGGACCACTCGGGGGAGGGTGGGCGAACACTGAAGCTTTCTTT
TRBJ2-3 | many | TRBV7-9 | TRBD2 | CASSLILAGKSTDTQYF | TGTGCCAGCAGCTTAATACTAGCGGGGAAGAGCACAGATACGCAGTATTTT